A selection of T cell receptor beta chains follows, all from one sample in a study of Graves' ophthalmopathy and Graves' hyperthyroidism. MiXCR, run by TCRdb on the multiplex PCR reads, gives a single entry per CDR3 protein. The sample contains about 370,000 distinct CDR3 sequences, 17% of which appear only once. Input material: peripheral blood. These receptors were obtained from an adult woman with stable Graves' hyperthyroidism. Both conserved end residues are part of each CDR3. A D gene is named only where the DNA matches it firmly. Clone size is not always given. Where it is, it says once, few, many or a class for expanded clones.

v_gene: TRBV4-1
len: 17
d_gene: NA
abundance: NA
j_gene: TRBJ2-7
CDR3aa: CASSQALSGEGEYEQYF
CDR3nt: TGCGCCAGCAGCCAAGCGCTATCGGGAGAGGGGGAGTACGAGCAGTACTTC

v_gene: TRBV12-3/TRBV12-4
len: 16
d_gene: TRBD2
abundance: NA
j_gene: TRBJ2-5
CDR3aa: CASSLGAGGPPETQYF
CDR3nt: TGTGCCAGCAGTTTAGGGGCGGGAGGGCCGCCAGAGACCCAGTACTTC

v_gene: TRBV6-1
len: 16
d_gene: NA
abundance: many
j_gene: TRBJ2-4
CDR3aa: CASNAFGALAKNIKYF
CDR3nt: TGTGCCAGCAATGCATTTGGGGCACTAGCCAAAAACATTAAGTACTTC

v_gene: TRBV28
len: 15
d_gene: TRBD1
abundance: many
j_gene: TRBJ2-5
CDR3aa: CASSFPTGGQETQYF
CDR3nt: TGTGCCAGCAGTTTCCCGACAGGGGGCCAAGAGACCCAGTACTTC

v_gene: TRBV28
len: 17
d_gene: NA
abundance: many
j_gene: TRBJ2-5
CDR3aa: CASSLFFGPTQGETQYF
CDR3nt: TGTGCCAGCAGTTTATTTTTTGGACCAACCCAGGGGGAGACCCAGTACTTC

v_gene: TRBV7-2
len: 13
d_gene: NA
abundance: many
j_gene: TRBJ1-2
CDR3aa: CASTQTRNYGYTF
CDR3nt: TGTGCCAGCACCCAGACACGTAACTATGGCTACACCTTC

v_gene: TRBV20-1
len: 17
d_gene: TRBD2
abundance: many
j_gene: TRBJ2-2
CDR3aa: CSAMGLAGGQNTGELFF
CDR3nt: TGCAGTGCTATGGGACTAGCGGGAGGGCAGAACACCGGGGAGCTGTTTTTT

v_gene: TRBV5-6
len: 19
d_gene: NA
abundance: few
j_gene: TRBJ1-2
CDR3aa: CASSLEGRGRPTLGQGYTF
CDR3nt: TGTGCCAGCAGCTTGGAGGGCCGGGGTCGACCCACTTTAGGTCAAGGCTACACCTTC

v_gene: TRBV6-2/TRBV6-3
len: 15
d_gene: NA
abundance: few
j_gene: TRBJ2-7
CDR3aa: CASSFGASRSYEQYF
CDR3nt: TGTGCCAGCAGTTTCGGGGCCAGCAGGAGCTACGAGCAGTACTTC

v_gene: TRBV9
len: 13
d_gene: NA
abundance: many
j_gene: TRBJ2-7
CDR3aa: CASSVDGVYEQYF
CDR3nt: TGTGCCAGCAGCGTAGACGGGGTCTACGAGCAGTACTTC

v_gene: TRBV24-1
len: 18
d_gene: NA
abundance: many
j_gene: TRBJ2-5
CDR3aa: CATSDFGFRAAVQETQYF
CDR3nt: TGTGCCACCAGTGATTTCGGATTTCGGGCGGCAGTCCAAGAGACCCAGTACTTC

v_gene: TRBV6-1
len: 14
d_gene: NA
abundance: NA
j_gene: TRBJ1-2
CDR3aa: CASSEAHGGQGYTF
CDR3nt: TGTGCCAGCAGTGAAGCGCATGGGGGGCAAGGCTACACCTTC

v_gene: TRBV15
len: 13
d_gene: NA
abundance: many
j_gene: TRBJ1-1
CDR3aa: CATSRGESTEAFF
CDR3nt: TGTGCCACCAGCAGAGGGGAGAGCACTGAAGCTTTCTTT

v_gene: TRBV6-1
len: 16
d_gene: NA
abundance: many
j_gene: TRBJ2-6
CDR3aa: CASSPLQGTGANVLTF
CDR3nt: TGTGCCAGCAGCCCGTTACAGGGAACTGGGGCCAACGTCCTGACTTTC